Listed below are T cell receptor beta chains from one sample, sequenced in a study of response to subunit inactivated influenza vaccine. TCRdb recomputed calls from the RT-PCR reads with MiXCR, one row per CDR3 protein. The table shows roughly 710,000 distinct CDR3 sequences, with around 15% occurring only once. The sample was PBMCs from blood, taken roughly 2 weeks before vaccination. The receptors originated from a man aged 50 or older who received an inactivated influenza vaccine. Both conserved end residues are part of each CDR3. The order of the fields is clone size, V gene, J gene, D gene, CDR3 protein, CDR3 DNA. The D gene is left open where the match is weak. Not every row has a clone size; where given, it reads once, few, many or a size class.

few,TRBV28,TRBJ2-5,-,CASSSPNTFSGRAETQYF,TGTGCCAGCAGTTCCCCGAACACTTTTTCGGGGCGGGCAGAGACCCAGTACTTC
-,TRBV4-3,TRBJ2-1,-,CASSQDLGQTNEQFF,TGCGCCAGCAGCCAAGATTTGGGACAAACTAATGAGCAGTTCTTC
few,TRBV6-6,TRBJ1-1,-,CASSYAAGRDAFF,TGTGCCAGCAGTTACGCGGCAGGACGGGATGCTTTCTTT
-,TRBV10-3,TRBJ2-7,TRBD2,CAISDPNSGRIGYEQYF,TGTGCCATCAGTGATCCAAATAGCGGGAGGATCGGCTACGAGCAGTACTTC
-,TRBV19,TRBJ2-5,-,CASSIGQGRVETQYF,TGTGCCAGTAGTATCGGGCAGGGAAGAGTCGAGACCCAGTACTTC
-,TRBV20-1,TRBJ2-7,-,CSARGISYEQYF,TGCAGTGCTAGAGGGATCTCCTACGAGCAGTACTTC
-,TRBV5-6,TRBJ2-5,-,CASSLSAGRGETQYF,TGTGCCAGCAGCTTGTCAGCCGGGAGAGGGGAGACCCAGTACTTC
many,TRBV5-1,TRBJ2-2,-,CASSPYAGAGNTGELFF,TGCGCCAGCAGCCCCTATGCAGGGGCGGGGAACACCGGGGAGCTGTTTTTT
few,TRBV28,TRBJ1-2,-,CASSLGGQPSNYGYTF,TGTGCCAGCAGTTTAGGGGGTCAGCCTTCTAACTATGGCTACACCTTC
-,TRBV12-3/TRBV12-4,TRBJ2-1,TRBD2,CASIHLGEGHYNEQFF,TGTGCCAGCATCCACTTGGGGGAGGGCCACTACAATGAGCAGTTCTTC
-,TRBV12-3/TRBV12-4,TRBJ2-3,TRBD2,CASSLVSTAGGPRSTDTQYF,TGTGCCAGCAGTTTGGTTTCAACAGCGGGAGGGCCTCGATCCACAGATACGCAGTATTTT
-,TRBV5-8,TRBJ1-5,-,CASSLDSGIGQPQHF,TGTGCCAGCAGCTTGGATAGCGGAATCGGCCAGCCCCAGCATTTT
many,TRBV12-3/TRBV12-4,TRBJ2-3,TRBD1,CASRQGAGDTQYF,TGTGCCAGCAGGCAGGGGGCGGGAGATACGCAGTATTTT
-,TRBV30,TRBJ1-1,-,CACLISTNTEAFF,TGTGCCTGCCTTATCTCGACGAACACTGAAGCTTTCTTT